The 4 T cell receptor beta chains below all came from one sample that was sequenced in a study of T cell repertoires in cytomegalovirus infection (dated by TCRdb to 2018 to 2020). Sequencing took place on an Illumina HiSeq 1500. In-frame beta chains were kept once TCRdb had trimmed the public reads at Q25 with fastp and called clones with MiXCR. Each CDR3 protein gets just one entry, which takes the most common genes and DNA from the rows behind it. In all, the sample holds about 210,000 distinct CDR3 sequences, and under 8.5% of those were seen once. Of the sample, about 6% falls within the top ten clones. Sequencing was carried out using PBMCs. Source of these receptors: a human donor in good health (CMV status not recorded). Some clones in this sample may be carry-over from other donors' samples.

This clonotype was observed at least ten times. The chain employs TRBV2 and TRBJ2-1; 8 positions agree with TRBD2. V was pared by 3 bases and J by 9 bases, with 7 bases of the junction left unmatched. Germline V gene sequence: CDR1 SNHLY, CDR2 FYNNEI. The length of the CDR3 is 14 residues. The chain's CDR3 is CASSEVIAGSEQFF. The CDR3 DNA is TGTGCCAGCAGTGAGGTGATAGCGGGGTCTGAGCAGTTCTTC.

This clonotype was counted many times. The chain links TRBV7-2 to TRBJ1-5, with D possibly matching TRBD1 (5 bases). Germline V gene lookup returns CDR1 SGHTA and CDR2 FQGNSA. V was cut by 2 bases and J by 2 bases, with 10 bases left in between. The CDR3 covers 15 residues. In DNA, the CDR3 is TGTGCCAGCAGCTTACCGGGGGAGGGCAATCAGCCCCAGCATTTT. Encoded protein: CASSLPGEGNQPQHF.

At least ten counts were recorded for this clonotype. The CDR3 bases are TGTGCCAGCACCCTTGGCGGCGCTAACGGAAAACTGTTTTTT. Translating it yields CASTLGGANGKLFF. The chain couples TRBV28 to TRBJ1-4; D uncertain. The CDR3 runs 14 residues. CDR1 and CDR2 (germline): MDHEN, SYDVKM. Trimming left V 7 bases short and J 10 bases short, with 19 bases between.

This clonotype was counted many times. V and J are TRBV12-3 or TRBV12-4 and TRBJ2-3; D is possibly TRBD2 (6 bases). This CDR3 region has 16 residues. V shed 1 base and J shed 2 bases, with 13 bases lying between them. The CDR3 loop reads CASSLGAGINTDTQYF. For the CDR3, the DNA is TGTGCCAGCAGTTTAGGGGCGGGAATCAACACAGATACGCAGTATTTT.